This T cell receptor beta chain was recovered during a study of blood T cell repertoires in COVID-19 (dated by TCRdb to 2018 to 2021). Some background on the complete study: Samples from collaborators originated in the United States, Italy and Spain and spanned both the acute and convalescent phases of COVID-19. Nearly every sample came with metadata listing a de-identified subject ID, COVID-19 status, age in years and sex. The dataset comprised deeply sampled blood TCRbeta repertoires from subjects exposed to, actively infected with, or recovered from COVID-19. The prospective study material was composed of cDNA or gDNA derived from T cells, B-cell-depleted T cells, or PBMCs. The repertoires were released in a freely available public database meant as a resource for research on the immune response to SARS-CoV-2. HLA class I and class II types, where available, came from metadata supplied by the sample provider rather than from assay-based typing. Samples were obtained from the ongoing ImmuneRACE study (first 160 participants) and from over 1,000 subjects provided by 6 global collaborators.

Broad study findings and their caveats: Clinical and demographic metadata were provided uncurated, with the amount varying by source and participant.

This clone was seen a few times. Its recognized antigen is unknown. Base qualities were left out, and no much larger clone turns up one base away. The CDR3 numbers 14 residues from cysteine through phenylalanine. Only CDR3 DNA is held: 42 bases, read in frame from base 1. V loses 5 bases at its end and J loses 5 bases; junction bases beyond the gene matches: 4. CDR1 LNHDA and CDR2 SQIVND were looked up in the germline V gene (reference sequence). The collaborating institutions used their own protocols to collect whole blood in K2EDTA tubes. Collaborator samples were shipped for TCRbeta analysis as frozen whole blood, isolated PBMCs, or DNA extracted from either sample type. The immunoSEQ Assay, a bias-controlled multiplex PCR, was used to amplify TCRbeta CDR3 regions from genomic DNA. Processing in the source paper ran as follows. Within the assay, amplification of reference gene primers was used to estimate how many nucleated cells each sample contained. To quantify the absolute abundance of each unique TCRbeta CDR3 rearrangement, sequence reads were collapsed and filtered. For each sample, productive Simpson clonality was calculated as the square root of Simpson's diversity index over productive rearrangements. TCRdb re-hosts the immuneACCESS table, in-frame sequences only. Its copies lack some clones; in the studies checked, an unresolved V gene accounts for under half of them, and the cause for the rest is not known. For V, J and clone size, that table is used; D and trimming come from the DNA. The table for this sample lists about 74,000 clones; about four fifths of them were counted only once. Of the sample, approximately 35% is held by the ten largest clones.

The sample consisted of peripheral blood. The V gene is TRBV19 and the J gene is TRBJ2-3, with TRBD2 identical over 10 junction bases. This clonotype originated in a man between 65 and 85 years old with acute or convalescent COVID-19. The nucleotide sequence is TGTGCCAGTAGTGCAGCGGGGGGGCAAGATACGCAGTATTTT. This translates into CASSAAGGQDTQYF.